The 5 T cell receptor beta chains below all came from one sample that was sequenced in a study of blood T cell repertoires in COVID-19. Only in-frame clones appear in the TCRdb table, and some are missing; sequencing was by immunoSEQ multiplex PCR. The profile shows approximately 90,000 clones, roughly 88% of them singletons. Specimen: peripheral blood. These receptors originate from a man between 60 and 75 years old with acute or convalescent COVID-19.

The gene calls are TRBV2 and TRBJ1-5; 9 bases are a match to TRBD1. Germline CDR1 reads SNHLY; CDR2 reads FYNNEI. CDR3 length: 14 residues. V lost 7 bases, J lost 8 bases, and 9 bases stayed unmatched. The CDR3 protein is CASTYSGQGKPQHF. CDR3 in DNA: TGTGCCAGCACCTACTCGGGACAGGGAAAGCCCCAGCATTTT.

J is TRBJ1-1 and V is TRBV4-2; D unresolved. Germline V gene lookup returns CDR1 LGHNA and CDR2 YNFKEQ. V dropped 4 bases and J dropped 5 bases, with 8 bases sitting between them. The CDR3 has 12 amino acids. In nucleotides, the CDR3 is TGTGCCAGCAGCCCTCCGGGTACTGAAGCTTTCTTT. Protein: CASSPPGTEAFF.

V usage is TRBV2 and J usage is TRBJ2-2; 16 bases align to TRBD2. Unmatched junction bases numbered 7, after V lost 6 bases and J lost 9 bases. The CDR3 runs to 16 residues. Germline V CDR1 and CDR2: SNHLY, FYNNEI. In nucleotides, the CDR3 is TGTGCCAGCAGCGAGGGACTAGCGGGGGGGAGAAGGGAGCTGTTTTTT. Translating it yields CASSEGLAGGRRELFF.

The chain couples TRBV6-5 to TRBJ2-1, with 7 bases identical to TRBD2. Trimming at V came to 8 bases and at J to 2 bases, leaving 9 bases not matched to a gene. Germline V gives CDR1 MNHEY, CDR2 SVGAGI. The CDR3 loop spans 15 amino acids. CDR3 bases: TGTGCCAGCCAACGGGCTAGCGGAACCTACAATGAGCAGTTCTTC. Translated, it gives CASQRASGTYNEQFF.

This clone has more than one count but fewer than ten. This chain connects TRBV4-3 to TRBJ1-4; D unclear. The CDR3 sequence is 14 residues long. V shed 2 bases and J shed 5 bases, with 9 bases lying between them. Germline V gene sequence: CDR1 LGHNA, CDR2 YSLEER. The CDR3 sequence: CASSQQLLNEKLFF. The CDR3 DNA follows: TGCGCCAGCAGCCAACAATTACTGAATGAAAAACTGTTTTTT.